This T cell receptor (beta chain) originates from a study of early T cells in non-severe SARS-CoV-2 infection. There are 12 residues in the CDR3. The V gene's germline CDR1 is MNHNS and CDR2 SASEGT. The V end was cut by 7 bases, the J end by 2 bases, with 9 bases between. This clonotype was recorded many times. The antigen is undetermined. TCRdb redid the calling of the 5' RACE reads with MiXCR, one entry per CDR3 protein. The repertoire holds tens of thousands of distinct CDR3 sequences, with approximately 10% as singletons. Study-level results: In VDJdb matching, anti-spike CD8 responses were favored while private and CD4 specificities went missing.

This receptor was obtained from an adult who was a healthcare worker with PCR-confirmed SARS-CoV-2 infection or an uninfected control (not recorded which). Sequenced sample: whole blood. The chain recombines TRBV6-1 with TRBJ2-7; D is ambiguous. CDR3 protein: CASKAATYEQYF. CDR3 bases: TGTGCCAGCAAGGCAGCCACCTACGAGCAGTACTTC.